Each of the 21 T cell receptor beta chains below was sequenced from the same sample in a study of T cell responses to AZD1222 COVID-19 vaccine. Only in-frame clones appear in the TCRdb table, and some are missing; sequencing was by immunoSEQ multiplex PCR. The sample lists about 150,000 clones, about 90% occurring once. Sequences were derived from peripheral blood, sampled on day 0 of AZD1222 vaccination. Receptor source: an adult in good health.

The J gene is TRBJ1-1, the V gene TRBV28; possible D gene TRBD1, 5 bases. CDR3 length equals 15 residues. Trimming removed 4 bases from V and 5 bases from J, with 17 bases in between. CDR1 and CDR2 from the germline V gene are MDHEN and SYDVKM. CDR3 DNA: TGTGCCAGCAGTTGGGGCGAACATCTCCGTACTGAAGCTTTCTTT. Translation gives CASSWGEHLRTEAFF.

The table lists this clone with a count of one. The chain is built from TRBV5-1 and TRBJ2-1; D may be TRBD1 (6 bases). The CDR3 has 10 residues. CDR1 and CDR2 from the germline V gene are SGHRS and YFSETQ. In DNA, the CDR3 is TGCGCAGAAAAGGGGGATGAGCAGTTCTTC. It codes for CAEKGDEQFF.

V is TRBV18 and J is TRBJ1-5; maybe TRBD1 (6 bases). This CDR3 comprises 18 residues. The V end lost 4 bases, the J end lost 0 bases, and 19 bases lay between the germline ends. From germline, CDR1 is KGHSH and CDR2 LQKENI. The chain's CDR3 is CASSQSIQGRHSNQPQHF. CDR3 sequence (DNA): TGTGCCAGCTCACAGTCCATACAGGGAAGACATAGCAATCAGCCCCAGCATTTT.

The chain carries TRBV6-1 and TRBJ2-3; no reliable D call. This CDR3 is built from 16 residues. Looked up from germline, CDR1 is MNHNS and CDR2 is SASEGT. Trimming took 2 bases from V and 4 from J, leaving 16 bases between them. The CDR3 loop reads CASSEKRRPTADTQYF. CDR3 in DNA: TGTGCCAGCAGTGAAAAGAGGCGACCCACAGCAGATACGCAGTATTTT.

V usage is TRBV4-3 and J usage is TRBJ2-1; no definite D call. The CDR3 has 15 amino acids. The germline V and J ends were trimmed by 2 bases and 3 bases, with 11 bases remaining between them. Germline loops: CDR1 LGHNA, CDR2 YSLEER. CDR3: CASSQRAPNYNEQFF. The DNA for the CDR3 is TGCGCCAGCAGCCAAAGGGCGCCTAACTACAATGAGCAGTTCTTC.

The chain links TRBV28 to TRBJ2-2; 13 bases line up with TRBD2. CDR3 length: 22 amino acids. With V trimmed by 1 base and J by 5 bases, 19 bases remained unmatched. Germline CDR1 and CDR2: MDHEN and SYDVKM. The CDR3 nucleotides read TGTGCCAGCAGTTTATTTTCCGGGGGGACTAGCGGGACTCCCTTATCGACCGGGGAGCTGTTTTTT. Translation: CASSLFSGGTSGTPLSTGELFF.

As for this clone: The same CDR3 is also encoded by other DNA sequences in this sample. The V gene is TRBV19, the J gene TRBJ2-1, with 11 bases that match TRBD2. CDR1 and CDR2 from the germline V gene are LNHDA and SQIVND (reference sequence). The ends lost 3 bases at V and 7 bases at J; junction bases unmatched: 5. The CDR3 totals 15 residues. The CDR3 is CASSILAGGGNEQFF. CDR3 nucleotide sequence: TGTGCCAGTAGTATCCTAGCGGGAGGAGGAAATGAGCAGTTCTTC. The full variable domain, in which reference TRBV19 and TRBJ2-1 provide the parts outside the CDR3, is DGGITQSPKYLFRKEGQNVTLSCEQNLNHDAMYWYRQDPGQGLRLIYYSQIVNDFQKGDIAEGYSVSREKKESFPLTVTSAQKNPTAFYLCASSILAGGGNEQFFGPGTRLTVL.

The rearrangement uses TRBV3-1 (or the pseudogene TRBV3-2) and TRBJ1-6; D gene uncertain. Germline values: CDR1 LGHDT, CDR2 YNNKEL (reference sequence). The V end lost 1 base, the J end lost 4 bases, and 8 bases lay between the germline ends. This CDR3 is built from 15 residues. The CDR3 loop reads CASSQGTSYNSPLHF. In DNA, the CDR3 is TGTGCCAGCAGCCAAGGCACCTCTTATAATTCACCCCTCCACTTT.

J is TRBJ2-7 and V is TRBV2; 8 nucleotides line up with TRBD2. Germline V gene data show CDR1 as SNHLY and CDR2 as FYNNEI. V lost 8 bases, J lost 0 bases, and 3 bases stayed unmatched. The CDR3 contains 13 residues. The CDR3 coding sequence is TGTGCCAGCGGACTAGCCCTCTCCTACGAGCAGTACTTC. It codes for CASGLALSYEQYF.

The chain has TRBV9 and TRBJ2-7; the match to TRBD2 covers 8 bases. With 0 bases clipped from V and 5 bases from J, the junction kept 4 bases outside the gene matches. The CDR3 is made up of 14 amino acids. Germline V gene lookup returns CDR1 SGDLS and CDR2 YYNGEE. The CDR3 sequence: CASSVASGSHEQYF. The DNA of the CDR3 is TGTGCCAGCAGCGTAGCCAGCGGGAGCCACGAGCAGTACTTC.

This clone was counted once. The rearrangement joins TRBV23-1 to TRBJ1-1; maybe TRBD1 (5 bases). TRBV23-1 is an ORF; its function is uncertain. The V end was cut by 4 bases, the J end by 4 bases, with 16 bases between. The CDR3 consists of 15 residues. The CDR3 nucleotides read TGCGCCAGCAGTCTTCTGACAGTTAGATGCACTGAAGCTTTCTTT. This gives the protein CASSLLTVRCTEAFF.

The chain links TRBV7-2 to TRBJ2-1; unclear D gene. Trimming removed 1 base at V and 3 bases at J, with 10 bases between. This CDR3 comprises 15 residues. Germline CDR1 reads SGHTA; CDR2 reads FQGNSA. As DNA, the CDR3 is TGTGCCAGCAGCTTAGGGCAAGGCCTCTACAATGAGCAGTTCTTC. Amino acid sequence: CASSLGQGLYNEQFF.

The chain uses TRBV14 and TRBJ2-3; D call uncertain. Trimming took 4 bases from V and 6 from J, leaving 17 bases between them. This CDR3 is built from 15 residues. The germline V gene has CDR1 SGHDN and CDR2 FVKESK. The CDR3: CASSRGPSNGDTQYF. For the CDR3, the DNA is TGTGCCAGCAGCCGAGGACCCTCAAATGGCGATACGCAGTATTTT.

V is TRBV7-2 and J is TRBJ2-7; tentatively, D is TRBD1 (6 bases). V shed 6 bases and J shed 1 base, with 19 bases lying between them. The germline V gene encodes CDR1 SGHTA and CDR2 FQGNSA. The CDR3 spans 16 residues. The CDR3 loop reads CASRPTRQVSSYEQYF. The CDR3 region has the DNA TGTGCCAGCAGGCCTACCAGACAGGTGTCTTCCTACGAGCAGTACTTC.

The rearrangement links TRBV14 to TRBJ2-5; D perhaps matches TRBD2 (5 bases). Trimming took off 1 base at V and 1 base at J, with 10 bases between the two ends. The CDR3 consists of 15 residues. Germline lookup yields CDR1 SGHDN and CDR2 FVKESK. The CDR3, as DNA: TGTGCCAGCAGCCAAGCTCTCGCGGGCCAAGAGACCCAGTACTTC. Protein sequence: CASSQALAGQETQYF.

The CDR3 DNA is TGTGCCAGCAGCTACGGAACAGGGGGGCTACACAATGAGCAGTTCTTC. This codes for CASSYGTGGLHNEQFF. The chain has TRBV13 and TRBJ2-1; 8 nucleotides agree with TRBD1. Unmatched junction bases numbered 10, after V lost 4 bases and J lost 5 bases. Germline CDR1 and CDR2: PRHDT and FYEKMQ (reference sequence). The CDR3 sequence is 16 residues long.

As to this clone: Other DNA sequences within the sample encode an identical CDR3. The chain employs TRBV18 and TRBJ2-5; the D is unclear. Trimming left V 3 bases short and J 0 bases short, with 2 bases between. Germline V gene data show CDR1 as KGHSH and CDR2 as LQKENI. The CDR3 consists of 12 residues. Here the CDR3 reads CASSPYQETQYF. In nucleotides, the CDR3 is TGTGCCAGCTCACCGTACCAAGAGACCCAGTACTTC. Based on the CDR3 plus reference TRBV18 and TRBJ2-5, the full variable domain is NAGVMQNPRHLVRRRGQEARLRCSPMKGHSHVYWYRQLPEEGLKFMVYLQKENIIDESGMPKERFSAEFPKEGPSILRIQQVVRGDSAAYFCASSPYQETQYFGPGTRLLVL.

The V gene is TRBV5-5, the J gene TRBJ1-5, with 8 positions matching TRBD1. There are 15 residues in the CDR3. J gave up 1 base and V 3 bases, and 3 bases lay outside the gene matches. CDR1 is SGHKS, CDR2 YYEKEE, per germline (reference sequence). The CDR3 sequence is CASSYRGNSNQPQHF. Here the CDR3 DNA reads TGTGCCAGCAGCTACAGGGGGAACAGCAATCAGCCCCAGCATTTT.

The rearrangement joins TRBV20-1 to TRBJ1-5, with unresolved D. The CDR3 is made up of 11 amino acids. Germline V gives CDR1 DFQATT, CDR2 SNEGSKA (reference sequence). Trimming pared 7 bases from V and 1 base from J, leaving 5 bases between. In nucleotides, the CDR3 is TGCAGTGTTGGCAGCAATCAGCCCCAGCATTTT. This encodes CSVGSNQPQHF.

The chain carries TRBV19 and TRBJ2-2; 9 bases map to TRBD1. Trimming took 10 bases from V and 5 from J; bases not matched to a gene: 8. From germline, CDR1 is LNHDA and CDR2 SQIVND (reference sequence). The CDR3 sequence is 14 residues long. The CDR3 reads CATRTGEGTGELFF. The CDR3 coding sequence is TGTGCCACTCGGACAGGGGAAGGGACCGGGGAGCTGTTTTTT.

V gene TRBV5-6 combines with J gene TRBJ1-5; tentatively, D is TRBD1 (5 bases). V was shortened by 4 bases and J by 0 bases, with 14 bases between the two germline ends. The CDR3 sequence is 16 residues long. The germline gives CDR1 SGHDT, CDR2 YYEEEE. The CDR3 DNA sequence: TGTGCCAGCAGCGGTGGGGGGAGATATAGCAATCAGCCCCAGCATTTT. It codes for CASSGGGRYSNQPQHF.